This T cell receptor beta chain was observed in a study of blood T cell repertoires in COVID-19. Study summary: Whether acute or convalescent, the COVID-19 samples came from the United States, Italy and Spain. PBMCs, B-cell-depleted T cells, or T cells were the source of the cDNA or gDNA that made up the material.

The table lists this clone with a few counts. Original analysis: For nucleated cells, counts were estimated from reference gene primer amplification. Only in-frame clones appear in the TCRdb table, and some are missing; sequencing was by immunoSEQ multiplex PCR. V and J calls and clone size are those listed in that table; D and trimming were worked out from the DNA. The profile shows approximately 210,000 clones, 70% to 90% of them singletons. V was clipped by 5 bases and J by 11 bases; unmatched bases: 14. This CDR3 has 14 residues. Germline V CDR1 and CDR2: MDHEN, SYDVKM. The sequence was obtained from a man aged 30 to 39 with acute COVID-19. This chain links TRBV28 with TRBJ1-1; 7 bases align to TRBD1. Sequencing was performed on PBMCs or T cells enriched from blood (not recorded which). The CDR3 is CASSNPGQQSRAFF. Written as DNA, the CDR3 is TGTGCCAGCAGTAACCCGGGACAGCAATCAAGGGCTTTCTTT.